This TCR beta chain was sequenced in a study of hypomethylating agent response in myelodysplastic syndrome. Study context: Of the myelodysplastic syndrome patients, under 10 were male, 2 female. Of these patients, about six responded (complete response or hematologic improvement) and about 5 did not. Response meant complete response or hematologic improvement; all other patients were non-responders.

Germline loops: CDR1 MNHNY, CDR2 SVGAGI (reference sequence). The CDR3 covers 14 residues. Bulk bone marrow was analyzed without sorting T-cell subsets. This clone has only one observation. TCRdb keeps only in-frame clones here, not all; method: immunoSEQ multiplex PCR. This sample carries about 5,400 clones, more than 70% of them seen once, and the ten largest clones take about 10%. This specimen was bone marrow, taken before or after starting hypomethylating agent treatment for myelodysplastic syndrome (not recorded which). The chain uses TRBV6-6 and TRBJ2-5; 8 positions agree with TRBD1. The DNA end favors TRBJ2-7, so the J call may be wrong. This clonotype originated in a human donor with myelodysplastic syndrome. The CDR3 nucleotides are TGTGCCAGCAGTTACTCCACAGGGGGATACGAGCAGTACTTC. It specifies CASSYSTGGYEQYF.